Each of the 20 T cell receptor beta chains below was sequenced from the same sample in a study of post-analysis software for immune sequencing data. Study-level points and caveats: Roughly five TRBV segments were more frequent in patients than controls; TRBV5-6, TRBV5-1 and TRBV20-1 belonged to this group.

Incorporated into the TCR beta cDNA libraries were unique molecular identifiers, which served to reduce PCR and sequencing biases. TCRdb redid the calling of the PCR reads with MiXCR, one entry per CDR3 protein. This sample has about 760,000 distinct CDR3 sequences, with 30% found just once. These receptors' antigens are unknown. Material for sequencing was blood. These TCRs come from a girl aged 5-17 years with multiple sclerosis.

J is TRBJ2-3 and V is TRBV29-1; TRBD2 agrees at 11 bases. The ends lost 3 bases at V and 2 bases at J; junction bases unmatched: 7. The CDR3 totals 16 residues. The germline CDR1 and CDR2 sequences are SQVTM and ANQGSEA. The chain's CDR3 is CSVEGGTSGDTDTQYF. The CDR3 DNA reads TGCAGCGTTGAGGGTGGGACTAGCGGAGACACAGATACGCAGTATTTT.

This rearrangement joins TRBV7-2 to TRBJ2-5; no clear D. CDR3 length: 12 residues. Germline V lookup: CDR1 SGHTA, CDR2 FQGNSA. The V and J ends lost 2 bases and 7 bases respectively, with 8 bases between them. The chain's CDR3 is CASSLYPRTQYF. CDR3 nucleotides: TGTGCCAGCAGCTTATATCCCAGGACCCAGTACTTC. Full variable domain (missing parts from reference TRBV7-2 and TRBJ2-5): GAGVSQSPSNKVTEKGKDVELRCDPISGHTALYWYRQSLGQGLEFLIYFQGNSAPDKSGLPSDRFSAERTGGSVSTLTIQRTQQEDSAVYLCASSLYPRTQYFGPGTRLLVL.

This clonotype was counted between two and nine times. The V and J genes are TRBV7-2 and TRBJ1-5; D gene unclear. Between the trimmed V and J ends, which lost 8 bases and 2 bases, there was a span of 13 bases. Germline loops: CDR1 SGHTA, CDR2 FQGNSA. The CDR3 has 14 residues. CDR3 in DNA: TGTGCCAGCGCCGGTAACGGAGGCAATCAGCCCCAGCATTTT. Residues: CASAGNGGNQPQHF.

This rearrangement joins TRBV12-3 or TRBV12-4 to TRBJ2-2; D might be TRBD2 (6 bases). Trimming cost V 3 bases and J 4 bases, with 15 bases left between them. The CDR3 totals 16 residues. DNA for the CDR3: TGTGCCAGCAGTTTCGGGACCCTGGAGGGCACCGGGGAGCTGTTTTTT. Translated: CASSFGTLEGTGELFF.

The CDR3 loop reads CASTLAGGNTEAFF. The CDR3 nucleotides are TGTGCCAGCACTCTAGCGGGGGGGAACACTGAAGCTTTCTTT. V usage is TRBV7-8 and J usage is TRBJ1-1; D possibly corresponds to TRBD1 (5 bases). Germline CDR1 SGHVS, CDR2 FQNEAQ. Deletions cut 7 bases from V and 1 base from J, with 13 bases between. The CDR3 consists of 14 residues.

The rearrangement uses TRBV29-1 and TRBJ1-1; D is ambiguous. Germline CDR1 reads SQVTM; CDR2 reads ANQGSEA. Trimming cost V 3 bases and J 11 bases, with 19 bases left between them. The CDR3 loop spans 13 amino acids. The CDR3 DNA is TGCAGCGTTGAGTTGGGCGCGAGAGGCTCGGCTTTCTTT. Protein product: CSVELGARGSAFF.

This clonotype has just a few counts. The gene calls are TRBV7-2 and TRBJ1-2; D is uncertain. In germline, CDR1 is SGHTA, CDR2 FQGNSA. Trimming pared 0 bases from V and 6 bases from J, leaving 5 bases between. The CDR3 loop spans 12 amino acids. CDR3 nucleotide sequence: TGTGCCAGCAGCTTAGCTCCCCATGGCTACACCTTC. It yields the protein CASSLAPHGYTF.

This clonotype was counted only a few times. This chain links TRBV20-1 with TRBJ1-1, with D perhaps TRBD1 (5 bases). CDR1 is DFQATT and CDR2 is SNEGSKA in the germline V gene (reference sequence). Trimming shortened V by 3 bases and J by 6 bases, and 11 bases separated the two germline ends. The CDR3 spans 12 residues. CDR3 residues: CSASGTGAEAFF. Here the CDR3 DNA reads TGCAGTGCTAGCGGCACAGGCGCTGAAGCTTTCTTT.

The table lists this clonotype with a few counts. The V call is TRBV6-1, the J call TRBJ2-7, with 12 bases lining up with TRBD1. CDR3 length: 17 amino acids. J lost 3 bases, V lost 6 bases, and 12 bases had no gene match. The V gene's germline CDR1 is MNHNS and CDR2 SASEGT. CDR3 sequence: CASSPGTGGFRGYEQYF. The DNA for the CDR3 is TGTGCCAGCAGCCCCGGGACAGGGGGCTTTCGAGGCTACGAGCAGTACTTC.

The chain is built from TRBV7-2 and TRBJ2-1; no clear D gene. V was shortened by 5 bases and J by 8 bases, with 22 bases between the two germline ends. The CDR3 runs 16 residues. CDR1 is SGHTA and CDR2 is FQGNSA in the germline V gene. The CDR3 is CASSPRQVGLRYEQFF. CDR3 nucleotide sequence: TGTGCCAGCAGCCCGAGACAAGTAGGGCTGCGCTATGAGCAGTTCTTC.

V and J are TRBV5-1 and TRBJ2-7, with a tentative D call TRBD2 (5 bases). Per the germline V gene, CDR1 is SGHRS and CDR2 is YFSETQ. The CDR3 consists of 15 residues. Trimming removed 5 bases at V and 4 bases at J, with 19 bases between. The DNA for the CDR3 is TGCGCCAGCAGTACCTCGGGGTTGGGTCTTTACGAGCAGTACTTC. Residues: CASSTSGLGLYEQYF.

A few counts support this clonotype. This chain uses TRBV2 with TRBJ1-2; D call uncertain. Trimming left V 2 bases short and J 4 bases short, with 8 bases between. The length of the CDR3 is 13 residues. Germline loops: CDR1 SNHLY, CDR2 FYNNEI. Here the CDR3 reads CASSELQIYGYTF. The CDR3 region has the DNA TGTGCCAGCAGTGAATTACAGATCTATGGCTACACCTTC.

This clonotype was counted only a few times. The rearrangement uses TRBV25-1 and TRBJ2-6, with a weak D call TRBD2 (5 bases). V was pared by 4 bases and J by 2 bases, with 9 bases between. Germline V CDR1 and CDR2: MGHDK, SYGVNS. The CDR3 is 15 amino acids. CDR3 coding DNA: TGTGCCAGCAGTGTAGCGTTGGCTGGGGCCAACGTCCTGACTTTC. Translated: CASSVALAGANVLTF.

About this clonotype itself: Sequence at one end of the junction differs from germline and may be a read error. The chain uses TRBV4-3 and TRBJ2-1, with 11 bases aligning to TRBD2. Germline CDR1 LGHNA, CDR2 YSLEER. This CDR3 comprises 15 residues. DNA for the CDR3: TGCGCCAGCAACCAAGAACTAGCGGGGGACAATGAGCAGTTCTTC. Encoded protein: CASNQELAGDNEQFF.

The chain carries TRBV7-9 and TRBJ1-2; D uncertain. With 4 bases removed from V and 4 bases from J, the gap between germline ends came to 13 bases. The V gene's germline CDR1 is SEHNR and CDR2 FQNEAQ (reference sequence). The CDR3 is 14 residues long. The CDR3 coding sequence is TGTGCCAGCAGCTCCGAGACGGTTCCCTATGGCTACACCTTC. Residues: CASSSETVPYGYTF.

The table lists this clonotype with a few counts. The DNA of the CDR3 is TGCAGTGCTACCGAGGGGGCTAGCGCCTCCTACGAGCAGTACTTC. Its translation is CSATEGASASYEQYF. The genes are TRBV20-1 and TRBJ2-7, with a weak D call TRBD1 (7 bases). Germline V CDR1 and CDR2: DFQATT, SNEGSKA (reference sequence). The CDR3 is 15 residues long. V gave up 4 bases and J gave up 0 bases, with 16 bases separating them.

The V call is TRBV12-3 or TRBV12-4, the J call TRBJ1-5, with no clear D. Trimming left V 4 bases short and J 4 bases short, with 8 bases between. The CDR3 runs to 13 residues. The DNA for the CDR3 is TGTGCCAGCAGTTGGGTAGAGAATCAGCCCCAGCATTTT. Residues: CASSWVENQPQHF.

The rearrangement links TRBV3-1 to TRBJ2-1, with TRBD2 identical over 12 bases. The V gene end was trimmed by 2 bases and the J gene end by 0 bases; junction bases not matched to a gene: 8. The length of the CDR3 is 19 residues. In germline, CDR1 is LGHDT, CDR2 YNNKEL (reference sequence). The CDR3 DNA reads as TGTGCCAGCAGCCAATTTCCTAGCGGGGGGGCGAGCTCCTACAATGAGCAGTTCTTC. Its protein is CASSQFPSGGASSYNEQFF.

This chain joins TRBV7-2 and TRBJ1-3; D may be TRBD1 (6 bases). The ends were cut back, 1 base at V and 8 bases at J, with 18 bases in the middle. Germline CDR1 is SGHTA and CDR2 is FQGNSA. This CDR3 spans 16 amino acids. CDR3 nucleotides: TGTGCCAGCAGCTTAGTACCGGGACAAGGAGCGGACACCATATATTTT. Its translation is CASSLVPGQGADTIYF.

The chain links TRBV10-3 to TRBJ2-7; D unclear. The CDR3 loop spans 12 amino acids. Germline V gene data show CDR1 as ENHRY and CDR2 as SYGVKD. V was cut by 5 bases and J by 0 bases, with 5 bases left in between. CDR3 region: CAISTRSYEQYF. The CDR3 DNA follows: TGTGCCATCAGTACACGCTCCTACGAGCAGTACTTC.